The 3 T cell receptor beta chains in this list originate from one sample, sequenced in a study of preoperative IRX-2 immunotherapy in early breast cancer. Sequenced by immunoSEQ multiplex PCR; TCRdb stores in-frame clones only, minus some. The sample has approximately 3,500 clones, approximately 80% seen once. Treatment denoted: preoperative locoregional IRX-2 cytokine immunotherapy. Sequencing was performed on tumor tissue, taken before IRX-2 immunotherapy. The receptors were sampled from a human donor with breast cancer.

CDR3 in DNA: TGCGCCAGCAGCCCCCCAGGGATCAATGAGCAGTTCTTC. Protein: CASSPPGINEQFF. The chain couples TRBV23-1 to TRBJ2-1, with D perhaps TRBD1 (5 bases). TRBV23-1 belongs to the ORF category, with a function that is uncertain. Between the trimmed V and J ends, which lost 6 bases and 6 bases, there was a span of 12 bases. The CDR3 consists of 13 residues.

The chain links TRBV6-8 to TRBJ2-7, with 9 bases aligning to TRBD2. With V trimmed by 8 bases and J by 7 bases, 9 bases remained unmatched. CDR1 MNHGY and CDR2 SAAAGT come from the germline V gene. The length of the CDR3 is 13 residues. The chain's CDR3 is CASELAGPSEQYF. The CDR3 bases are TGTGCCAGCGAGCTAGCGGGACCTTCGGAGCAGTACTTC.

The chain carries TRBV4-2 and TRBJ2-2, with D uncertain. V dropped 5 bases and J dropped 7 bases, with 11 bases sitting between them. In germline, CDR1 is LGHNA, CDR2 YNFKEQ. This CDR3 has 13 amino acids. The CDR3 loop is CASSFNLGGELFF. CDR3 nucleotides: TGTGCCAGCAGCTTTAACTTGGGCGGGGAGCTGTTTTTT.